These 12 T cell receptor beta chains were all obtained from the same sample, sequenced in a study of Ad26.COV2.S vaccination and SARS-CoV-2 variants. TCRdb's copy holds only in-frame clones and misses some; the assay was immunoSEQ multiplex PCR. The sample lists roughly 380,000 clones, about 90% occurring once. The specimen was peripheral blood, collected after recovery from COVID-19. The receptors were gathered from a human donor who had recovered from COVID-19.

This sequence joins TRBV15 and TRBJ2-1; 16 nucleotides line up with TRBD2. Trimming removed 6 bases from V and 10 bases from J; junction bases left unmatched: 18. Germline V gives CDR1 LNHNV, CDR2 YYDKDF (reference sequence). There are 19 residues in the CDR3. The CDR3 loop is CATRSFTGTSGGVVGEQFF. In DNA, the CDR3 is TGTGCCACCAGGTCCTTTACCGGGACTAGCGGGGGGGTAGTCGGCGAGCAGTTCTTC.

This sequence joins TRBV6-1 and TRBJ2-7, with a weak D call TRBD1 (5 bases). Trimming removed 3 bases at V and 0 bases at J, with 6 bases between. The CDR3 has 13 amino acids. Germline values: CDR1 MNHNS, CDR2 SASEGT. CDR3 in amino acids: CASSETDSYEQYF. In nucleotides, the CDR3 is TGTGCCAGCAGTGAGACAGACTCCTACGAGCAGTACTTC.

In its sample, this clone was seen once. The chain has TRBV13 and TRBJ1-2; possible D gene TRBD1, 5 bases. The CDR3 consists of 14 residues. Looked up from germline, CDR1 is PRHDT and CDR2 is FYEKMQ (reference sequence). V was clipped by 5 bases and J by 8 bases, with 18 bases between them. The CDR3, as DNA: TGTGCCAGCAGCCCATCGCCGAAGGCAGGGGGCTACACCTTC. Translated, it gives CASSPSPKAGGYTF.

The chain combines TRBV5-1 with TRBJ2-5, with TRBD2 as a possible D gene (6 bases). Germline CDR1 SGHRS, CDR2 YFSETQ. Trimming shortened V by 7 bases and J by 5 bases, and 18 bases separated the two germline ends. The CDR3 runs to 14 residues. The CDR3 sequence is CASADGGNGETQYF. Here the CDR3 DNA reads TGCGCCAGCGCGGACGGGGGAAATGGGGAGACCCAGTACTTC. Based on the CDR3 plus reference TRBV5-1 and TRBJ2-5, the full variable domain is KAGVTQTPRYLIKTRGQQVTLSCSPISGHRSVSWYQQTPGQGLQFLFEYFSETQRNKGNFPGRFSGRQFSNSRSEMNVSTLELGDSALYLCASADGGNGETQYFGPGTRLLVL.

J is TRBJ1-2 and V is TRBV5-1, with D unresolved. The germline CDR1 and CDR2 sequences are SGHRS and YFSETQ. With 4 bases removed from V and 8 bases from J, the gap between germline ends came to 12 bases. The CDR3 is made up of 12 amino acids. CDR3 in DNA: TGCGCCAGCAGCACAACAAGGTTCGGCTACACCTTC. It is translated as CASSTTRFGYTF.

This sequence joins TRBV5-4 and TRBJ2-5, with TRBD1 matching 9 bases. V shed 2 bases, J shed 5 bases, and the junction held 10 bases outside the gene matches. Germline V gene data show CDR1 as SGHNT and CDR2 as YYREEE (reference sequence). This CDR3 contains 16 residues. Here the CDR3 DNA reads TGTGCCAGCAGCTTAAATAACAGGGGGCGCGGGGAGACCCAGTACTTC. Its protein is CASSLNNRGRGETQYF.

The genes are TRBV28 and TRBJ1-3; 7 nucleotides line up with TRBD1. Germline trimming cut 5 bases from V and 0 bases from J; bases unmatched to any gene: 10. Per the germline V gene, CDR1 is MDHEN and CDR2 is SYDVKM. CDR3 length equals 17 residues. The CDR3 protein is CASSPPTGQSSGNTIYF. Written as DNA, the CDR3 is TGTGCCAGCAGTCCCCCTACGGGACAGAGCTCTGGAAACACCATATATTTT.

This chain links TRBV7-2 with TRBJ1-1; D remains ambiguous. The CDR3 is made up of 13 amino acids. CDR1 and CDR2 (germline): SGHTA, FQGNSA. V was shortened by 3 bases and J by 5 bases, with 10 bases between the two germline ends. CDR3 protein: CASSFQRQTEAFF. The DNA of the CDR3 is TGTGCCAGCAGCTTCCAACGGCAGACTGAAGCTTTCTTT.

This chain uses TRBV3-1 (or the pseudogene TRBV3-2) with TRBJ2-1, with TRBD2 as a possible D gene (5 bases). The CDR3 is 15 residues long. Germline values: CDR1 LGHDT, CDR2 YNNKEL (reference sequence). V was trimmed by 1 base and J by 4 bases, leaving 11 bases between them. The CDR3 sequence: CASSQGSLVYNEQFF. The CDR3 DNA reads as TGTGCCAGCAGCCAAGGCTCACTAGTTTACAATGAGCAGTTCTTC.

The gene calls are TRBV27 and TRBJ1-1, with D unresolved. V was shortened by 2 bases and J by 5 bases, with 9 bases between the two germline ends. The CDR3 spans 13 residues. CDR1 and CDR2 from the germline V gene are MNHEY and SMNVEV (reference sequence). The DNA for the CDR3 is TGTGCCAGCAGTTTAGGGCCGAGGACTGAAGCTTTCTTT. Its translation: CASSLGPRTEAFF.

The gene calls are TRBV10-3 and TRBJ1-1; TRBD1 might be the D (5 bases). Deletions cut 10 bases from V and 3 bases from J, with 15 bases between. This CDR3 region has 13 residues. The germline CDR1 and CDR2 sequences are ENHRY and SYGVKD. The CDR3 nucleotides are TGTGCCACCTGTGGGACTAGGGACACTGAAGCTTTCTTT. It specifies CATCGTRDTEAFF.

This sequence joins TRBV4-1 and TRBJ2-1, with TRBD1 matching over 7 bases. The length of the CDR3 is 15 residues. In germline, CDR1 is MGHRA, CDR2 YSYEKL. J was trimmed by 3 bases and V by 4 bases; bases with no gene match: 6. The CDR3 nucleotides are TGCGCCAGCAGCCCGCCGGGACAGTACTACAATGAGCAGTTCTTC. Translating it yields CASSPPGQYYNEQFF.